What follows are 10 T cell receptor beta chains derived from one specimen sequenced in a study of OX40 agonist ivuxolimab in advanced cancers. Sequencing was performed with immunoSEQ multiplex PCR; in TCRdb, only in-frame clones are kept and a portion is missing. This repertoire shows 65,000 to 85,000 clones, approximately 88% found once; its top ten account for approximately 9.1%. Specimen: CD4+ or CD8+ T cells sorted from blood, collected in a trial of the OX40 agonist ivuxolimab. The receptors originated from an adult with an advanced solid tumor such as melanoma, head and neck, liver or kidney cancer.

The CDR3 DNA is TGTGCCAGCAGCTTGGAGGGACACACTATAGCAAATCAGCCCCAGCATTTT. It encodes CASSLEGHTIANQPQHF. V is TRBV5-4 and J is TRBJ1-5, with a tentative D call TRBD1 (6 bases). The CDR3 consists of 17 residues. V lost 0 bases and J 4 bases, leaving 17 bases between the germline ends. CDR1 is SGHNT and CDR2 is YYREEE in the germline V gene (reference sequence). The variable domain in full, with the rest retrieved from reference TRBV5-4 and TRBJ1-5, is ETGVTQSPTHLIKTRGQQVTLRCSSQSGHNTVSWYQQALGQGPQFIFQYYREEENGRGNFPPRFSGLQFPNYSSELNVNALELDDSALYLCASSLEGHTIANQPQHFGDGTRLSIL.

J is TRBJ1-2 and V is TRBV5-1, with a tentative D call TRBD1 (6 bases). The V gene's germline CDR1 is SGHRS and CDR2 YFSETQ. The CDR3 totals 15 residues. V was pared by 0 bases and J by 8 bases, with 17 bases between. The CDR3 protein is CASSLGVWDTGGYTF. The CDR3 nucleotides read TGCGCCAGCAGCTTGGGCGTATGGGACACCGGGGGCTACACCTTC. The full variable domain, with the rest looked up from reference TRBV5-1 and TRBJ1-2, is KAGVTQTPRYLIKTRGQQVTLSCSPISGHRSVSWYQQTPGQGLQFLFEYFSETQRNKGNFPGRFSGRQFSNSRSEMNVSTLELGDSALYLCASSLGVWDTGGYTFGSGTRLTVV.

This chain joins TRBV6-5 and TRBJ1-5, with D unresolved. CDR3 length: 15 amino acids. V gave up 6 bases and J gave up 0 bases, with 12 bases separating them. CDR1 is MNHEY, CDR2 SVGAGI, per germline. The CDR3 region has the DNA TGTGCCAGCAGCCCTACGGTATATAGCAATCAGCCCCAGCATTTT. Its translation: CASSPTVYSNQPQHF.

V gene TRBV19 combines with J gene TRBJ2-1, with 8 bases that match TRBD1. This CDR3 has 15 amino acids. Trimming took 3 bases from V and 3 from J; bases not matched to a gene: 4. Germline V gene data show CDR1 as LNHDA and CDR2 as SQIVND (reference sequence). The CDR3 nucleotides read TGTGCCAGTAGTATTGGACAGGGATTCTACAATGAGCAGTTCTTC. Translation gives CASSIGQGFYNEQFF.

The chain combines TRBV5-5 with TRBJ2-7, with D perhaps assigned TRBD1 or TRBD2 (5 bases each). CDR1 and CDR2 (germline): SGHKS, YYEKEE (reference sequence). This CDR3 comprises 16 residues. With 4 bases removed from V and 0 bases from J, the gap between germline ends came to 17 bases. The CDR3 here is CASSPRRDAYSYEQYF. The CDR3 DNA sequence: TGTGCCAGCAGCCCGCGTAGGGACGCCTACTCCTACGAGCAGTACTTC.

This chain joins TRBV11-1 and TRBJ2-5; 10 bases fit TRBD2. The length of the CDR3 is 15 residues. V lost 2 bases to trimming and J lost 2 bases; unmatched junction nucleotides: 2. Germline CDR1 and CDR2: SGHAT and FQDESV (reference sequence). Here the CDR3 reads CASSLPSGGQETQYF. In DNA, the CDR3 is TGTGCCAGCAGCTTACCTAGCGGGGGACAAGAGACCCAGTACTTC. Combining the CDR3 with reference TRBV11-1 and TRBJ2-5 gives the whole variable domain EAEVAQSPRYKITEKSQAVAFWCDPISGHATLYWYRQILGQGPELLVQFQDESVVDDSQLPKDRFSAERLKGVDSTLKIQPAELGDSAMYLCASSLPSGGQETQYFGPGTRLLVL.

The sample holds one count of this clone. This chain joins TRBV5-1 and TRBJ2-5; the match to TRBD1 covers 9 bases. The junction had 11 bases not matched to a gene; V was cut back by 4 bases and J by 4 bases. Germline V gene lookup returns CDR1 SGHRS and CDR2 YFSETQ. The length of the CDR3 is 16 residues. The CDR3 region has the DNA TGCGCCAGCAGCGCCCGGGACAGGGAGATTGGAGAGACCCAGTACTTC. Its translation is CASSARDREIGETQYF.

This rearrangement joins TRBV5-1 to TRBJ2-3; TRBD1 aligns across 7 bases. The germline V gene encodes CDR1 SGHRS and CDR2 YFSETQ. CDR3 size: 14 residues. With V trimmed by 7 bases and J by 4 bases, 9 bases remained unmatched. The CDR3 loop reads CASETGSRSDTQYF. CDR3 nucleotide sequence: TGCGCCAGCGAGACAGGGAGCCGGTCAGATACGCAGTATTTT.

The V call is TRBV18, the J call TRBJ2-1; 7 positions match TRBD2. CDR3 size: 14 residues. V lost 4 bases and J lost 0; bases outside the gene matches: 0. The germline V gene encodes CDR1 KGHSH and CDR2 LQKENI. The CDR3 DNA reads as TGTGCCAGCTCACGGGAGGGCTCCTACAATGAGCAGTTCTTC. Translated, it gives CASSREGSYNEQFF.

CDR3 amino acids: CASSVDTFNDEQFF. CDR3 sequence (DNA): TGTGCCAGCAGCGTAGATACTTTTAACGATGAGCAGTTCTTC. V gene TRBV9 combines with J gene TRBJ2-1; D call uncertain. Germline V CDR1 and CDR2: SGDLS, YYNGEE. V lost 0 bases, J lost 8 bases, and 12 bases lay in between. The CDR3 consists of 14 residues. The full variable domain, in which reference TRBV9 and TRBJ2-1 provide the parts outside the CDR3, is DSGVTQTPKHLITATGQRVTLRCSPRSGDLSVYWYQQSLDQGLQFLIQYYNGEERAKGNILERFSAQQFPDLHSELNLSSLELGDSALYFCASSVDTFNDEQFFGPGTRLTVL.